This is a list of T cell receptor beta chains from one sample in a study of blood T cell repertoires in COVID-19. Sequencing was performed with immunoSEQ multiplex PCR; in TCRdb, only in-frame clones are kept and a portion is missing. The sample shows about 260,000 clones, 86% of them seen only once. The material sequenced was peripheral blood. These receptors came from a man aged 25 to 40 with active or convalescent COVID-19. Both conserved end residues are part of each CDR3. The order of the fields is V gene, J gene, D gene, clone size, CDR3 DNA, CDR3 protein. A D gene is named only where the DNA matches it firmly. Rows give clone size only sometimes, using once, few, many, or a class for an expanded clone.

>TRBV11-2|TRBJ2-7|TRBD2|NA
TGTGCCAGCAGCCGTGGAGCGGGGGCCCAGTACGAGCAGTACTTC
CASSRGAGAQYEQYF
>TRBV28|TRBJ1-2|NA|NA
TGTGCCAGCAAGATGGGGGGGCAAGGGTATGGCTACACCTTC
CASKMGGQGYGYTF
>TRBV12-3/TRBV12-4|TRBJ1-2|NA|NA
TGTGCCAGCAGTCTTGGGGAGGGGTATGGCTACACCTTC
CASSLGEGYGYTF
>TRBV3-1/TRBV3-2|TRBJ2-5|TRBD1|NA
TGTGCCAGCAGCGGTTCGGACAGGTACCAAGAGACCCAGTACTTC
CASSGSDRYQETQYF
>TRBV5-6|TRBJ2-7|NA|NA
TGTGCCAGCAGCCTCGGCGGTGACGAGCAGTACTTC
CASSLGGDEQYF
>TRBV27|TRBJ2-1|TRBD2|NA
TGTGCCAGCAGTTTCTCTAGCGGGGGGGCCTGGACCTACAATGAGCAGTTCTTC
CASSFSSGGAWTYNEQFF
>TRBV29-1|TRBJ1-2|NA|NA
TGCAGCGTTGAAGTCAGGGGCGAGTCTTATGGCTACACCTTC
CSVEVRGESYGYTF
>TRBV20-1|TRBJ2-7|NA|NA
TGCAGTGCCTACAGGGACTACGAGCAGTACTTC
CSAYRDYEQYF
>TRBV7-6|TRBJ1-6|NA|once
TGTGCCAGCAGCTTAGGTCCGGGGAGGCAGGGTTTTAATTCACCCCTCCACTTT
CASSLGPGRQGFNSPLHF
>TRBV10-1|TRBJ1-1|NA|NA
TGCGCCAGCAGCGCGGACAGTCTGAACACTGAAGCTTTCTTT
CASSADSLNTEAFF